What follows are 7 T cell receptor beta chains derived from one specimen sequenced in a study of regulatory T cells in long-lasting Graves disease. Arm-PCR of CDR3 regions and iRepertoire HTBI primers were the basis on which TCR beta libraries were built. TCRdb re-analysed the multiplex PCR reads in MiXCR, keeping a single row per CDR3 protein. The table shows about 430,000 distinct CDR3 sequences, with roughly 15% occurring only once. The time point is: newly diagnosed GD, antithyroid drugs for less than 3 months. Researchers made the TCR library from RNA that was extracted from PBMCs. The sample also formed part of further work on T cells in Graves' hyperthyroidism and ophthalmopathy.

The material was peripheral blood mononuclear cells (PBMCs), obtained at new diagnosis, from a patient treated with antithyroid drugs. The receptors were sampled from a woman in her forties with Graves disease.

This clonotype was seen only a few times. This may come from a read error, since a much larger clone is one base off. The chain combines TRBV19 with TRBJ1-1; no firm D call. CDR3 length: 15 amino acids. Trimming stripped 5 bases from V and 0 bases from J, with 13 bases between. CDR1 and CDR2 (germline): LNHDA, SQIVND (reference sequence). The CDR3 reads CASSVHCFVNTEAFF. CDR3 bases: TGTGCCAGTAGTGTTCACTGCTTTGTGAACACTGAAGCTTTCTTT.

This clonotype was recorded many times. The chain recombines TRBV18 with TRBJ1-5; D gene unclear. V was trimmed by 2 bases and J by 9 bases, leaving 17 bases between them. The CDR3 is 15 amino acids. Germline V CDR1 and CDR2: KGHSH, LQKENI. CDR3 sequence reads: CASSPGTSAITPQHF. As DNA, the CDR3 is TGTGCCAGCTCACCAGGTACCAGCGCAATTACGCCCCAGCATTTT.

This chain uses TRBV14 with TRBJ2-2; no definite D call. Germline V gene sequence: CDR1 SGHDN, CDR2 FVKESK. The CDR3 runs to 14 residues. The V end lost 0 bases, the J end lost 6 bases, and 8 bases lay between the germline ends. The CDR3 DNA reads as TGTGCCAGCAGCCAAGATTGGAAAGCCGGGGAGCTGTTTTTT. Amino acids: CASSQDWKAGELFF.

This clonotype occurred many times. The chain couples TRBV19 to TRBJ1-1; no clear D gene. The germline V gene has CDR1 LNHDA and CDR2 SQIVND (reference sequence). The ends were cut back, 5 bases at V and 0 bases at J, with 13 bases in the middle. The CDR3 is 15 amino acids. In nucleotides, the CDR3 is TGTGCCAGTAGTGTTCACAGCTTTGTGAACACTGAAGCTTTCTTT. Translated, it gives CASSVHSFVNTEAFF. The variable domain in full, completed from reference TRBV19 and TRBJ1-1, reads DGGITQSPKYLFRKEGQNVTLSCEQNLNHDAMYWYRQDPGQGLRLIYYSQIVNDFQKGDIAEGYSVSREKKESFPLTVTSAQKNPTAFYLCASSVHSFVNTEAFFGQGTRLTVV.

This clonotype was recorded once. This chain links TRBV18 with TRBJ1-1; maybe TRBD1 (6 bases). CDR3 length: 15 residues. V was trimmed by 0 bases and J by 4 bases, leaving 12 bases between them. Germline lookup yields CDR1 KGHSH and CDR2 LQKENI. Here the CDR3 reads CASSPPFTGTTEAFF. The CDR3 region has the DNA TGTGCCAGCTCACCACCTTTCACAGGGACCACTGAAGCTTTCTTT.

This clonotype has only a few counts. This chain joins TRBV19 and TRBJ2-1, with D hard to call. The V end lost 0 bases, the J end lost 8 bases, and 20 bases lay between the germline ends. In germline, CDR1 is LNHDA, CDR2 SQIVND (reference sequence). This CDR3 is 17 amino acids long. The CDR3 DNA reads as TGTGCCAGTAGTATAGATCTAAATGGCTGGGTTATGGATGAGCAGTTCTTC. This codes for CASSIDLNGWVMDEQFF. Using reference TRBV19 and TRBJ2-1 for the parts outside the CDR3, the full variable domain is DGGITQSPKYLFRKEGQNVTLSCEQNLNHDAMYWYRQDPGQGLRLIYYSQIVNDFQKGDIAEGYSVSREKKESFPLTVTSAQKNPTAFYLCASSIDLNGWVMDEQFFGPGTRLTVL.

This clonotype was observed at least ten times. This chain links TRBV28 with TRBJ1-1; D unresolved. V lost 8 bases and J 0 bases, leaving 7 bases between the germline ends. The CDR3 runs 12 residues. Germline values: CDR1 MDHEN, CDR2 SYDVKM. CDR3 sequence (DNA): TGTGCCAGCGCATACCTGAACACTGAAGCTTTCTTT. Its protein product is CASAYLNTEAFF.